This T cell receptor (beta chain) was recorded in a study of T-cell reconstitution after alpha-beta-depleted transplantation in children. Germline lookup yields CDR1 MNHNY and CDR2 SVGAGI (reference sequence). V lost 4 bases and J lost 8; bases outside the gene matches: 4. CDR3 length equals 13 residues. This clonotype came up many times. A TCRbeta library incorporating unique molecular identifiers was prepared. TCRdb independently ran MiXCR on the PCR reads; one entry per CDR3 protein. The sample has 260,000 or so distinct CDR3 sequences; about 12% are singletons. The specimen comprised PBMCs from the stem cell graft donor, sampled from the stem cell graft. The rearrangement uses TRBV6-6 and TRBJ1-5; TRBD1 agrees at 8 bases. This receptor was identified in a human donor who donated a stem cell graft to a child with acute lymphoblastic leukemia. The CDR3 DNA is TGTGCCAGCAGTTGGACAGGGTTTGAGCCCCAGCATTTT. It codes for CASSWTGFEPQHF.